This TCR beta chain was identified in a study of T cell changes during pregnancy in multiple sclerosis. The protocol was immunoSEQ multiplex PCR, while the TCRdb copy is restricted to in-frame clones and leaves out a portion. This repertoire shows tens of thousands of clones, almost 95% found once; its top ten account for roughly 2%. The CDR3 runs 14 residues. The ends lost 11 bases at V and 3 bases at J; junction bases unmatched: 12. Germline CDR1 reads SNHLY; CDR2 reads FYNNEI. The sequencing used peripheral blood, collected in the third trimester of pregnancy. This chain links TRBV2 with TRBJ2-7, with 8 bases that match TRBD2. The clonotype was recovered from a female donor in good health, enrolled as a control in a pregnancy study. CDR3 coding DNA: TGTGCCTCAGAGCGGGGGACTAGTCGCTACGAGCAGTACTTC. This gives the protein CASERGTSRYEQYF.